The clone carrying this T cell receptor (beta chain) was detected a few times. Time point in this sample: patch test 1, 2 weeks after DPC sensitization. Described treatment: therapeutic diphenylcyclopropenone sensitization with weekly scalp DPC. This sample is part of a study of human T cells and chemical hapten exposure. TCRdb processed the RACE reads anew with MiXCR; each CDR3 protein has one entry. Counted here are 75,000 to 95,000 distinct CDR3 sequences, 12% occurring once; the ten biggest clones make up roughly 3.4%. The V gene's germline CDR1 is SQVTM and CDR2 ANQGSEA. The CDR3 is made up of 12 amino acids. V lost 3 bases to trimming and J lost 5 bases, with 9 bases between them.

The receptor's source is a woman aged 55-69 years with alopecia areata. Some clones in this sample may be carry-over from other donors' samples. The V gene is TRBV29-1, the J gene TRBJ2-3; D is undetermined. The sample was whole blood, taken in connection with sensitization to the hapten diphenylcyclopropenone (DPC). In nucleotides, the CDR3 is TGCAGCGTTGATACTCCAGGAGATACGCAGTATTTT. Translated, it gives CSVDTPGDTQYF.